This TCR beta chain was captured by sequencing in a study of blood T cell repertoires in COVID-19. Across the whole study: COVID-19 samples from acute and convalescent phases originated in the United States, Italy and Spain. PBMCs, B-cell-depleted T cells, or T cells were the source of the cDNA or gDNA that made up the material.

Germline assignment: CDR1 SGHTA and CDR2 FQGNSA. The CDR3 is 15 amino acids. Trimming took 3 bases from V and 7 from J; bases not matched to a gene: 8. Profiled with immunoSEQ multiplex PCR; TCRdb holds only in-frame clones, not every one. The sample has 35,000 to 45,000 clones; around 82% are singletons. This clonotype was obtained from a man in his 70s with acute or convalescent COVID-19. Sequencing was performed on peripheral blood. The chain carries TRBV7-2 and TRBJ2-7; the match to TRBD2 covers 11 bases. The CDR3 is CASSLASGGLGEQYF. The CDR3 nucleotides read TGTGCCAGCAGCTTGGCTAGCGGGGGGCTAGGGGAGCAGTACTTC.